This TCR beta chain emerged from a study of blood T cell repertoires in COVID-19. Study in general: Samples came from the United States, Italy and Spain, spanning acute and convalescent COVID-19. From T cells, B-cell-depleted T cells, or PBMCs came the material, which was cDNA or gDNA.

The germline gives CDR1 SGHTA, CDR2 FQGTGA. The germline V and J ends were trimmed by 4 bases and 1 base, with 6 bases remaining between them. The CDR3 sequence is 13 residues long. Source study methods: Reference gene primer amplification gave nucleated cell count estimates. TCRdb keeps only in-frame clones here, not all; method: immunoSEQ multiplex PCR. V, J and clone size are taken as reported in that table, and D and trimming were inferred from the DNA itself. The repertoire includes hundreds of thousands of clones, 75% to 90% of them detected once, and about 7.6% sits in the top ten. This chain links TRBV7-3 with TRBJ2-3; D is uncertain. The source is a woman in her fifties or sixties with COVID-19, enrolled during active disease. Source material: peripheral blood. For the CDR3, the DNA is TGTGCCAGCAGCTCTATCCGCACAGATACGCAGTATTTT. Protein sequence: CASSSIRTDTQYF. Based on the CDR3 plus reference TRBV7-3 and TRBJ2-3, the full variable domain is GAGVSQTPSNKVTEKGKYVELRCDPISGHTALYWYRQSLGQGPEFLIYFQGTGAADDSGLPNDRFFAVRPEGSVSTLKIQRTERGDSAVYLCASSSIRTDTQYFGPGTRLTVL.